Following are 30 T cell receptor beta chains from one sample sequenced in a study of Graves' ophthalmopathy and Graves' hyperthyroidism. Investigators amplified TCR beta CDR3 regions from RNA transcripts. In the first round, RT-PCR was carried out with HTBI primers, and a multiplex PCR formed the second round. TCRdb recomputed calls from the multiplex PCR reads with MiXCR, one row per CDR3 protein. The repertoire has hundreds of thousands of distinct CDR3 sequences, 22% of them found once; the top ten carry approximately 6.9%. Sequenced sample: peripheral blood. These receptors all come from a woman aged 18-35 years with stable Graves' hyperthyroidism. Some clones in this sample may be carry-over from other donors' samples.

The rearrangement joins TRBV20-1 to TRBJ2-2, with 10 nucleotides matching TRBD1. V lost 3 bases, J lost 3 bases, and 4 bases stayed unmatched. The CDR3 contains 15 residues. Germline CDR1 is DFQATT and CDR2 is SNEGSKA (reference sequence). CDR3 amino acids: CSASTGTGDTGELFF. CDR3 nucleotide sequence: TGCAGTGCTAGTACCGGGACAGGGGACACCGGGGAGCTGTTTTTT.

CDR3 sequence: CASSLQVVSYEQYF. For the CDR3, the DNA is TGTGCCAGCAGTTTACAGGTTGTCTCCTACGAGCAGTACTTC. The chain recombines TRBV28 with TRBJ2-7; D is undetermined. This CDR3 is 14 amino acids long. The germline gives CDR1 MDHEN, CDR2 SYDVKM. Trimming shortened V by 2 bases and J by 0 bases, and 8 bases separated the two germline ends. The variable domain in full, completed from reference TRBV28 and TRBJ2-7, reads DVKVTQSSRYLVKRTGEKVFLECVQDMDHENMFWYRQDPGLGLRLIYFSYDVKMKEKGDIPEGYSVSREKKERFSLILESASTNQTSMYLCASSLQVVSYEQYFGPGTRLTVT.

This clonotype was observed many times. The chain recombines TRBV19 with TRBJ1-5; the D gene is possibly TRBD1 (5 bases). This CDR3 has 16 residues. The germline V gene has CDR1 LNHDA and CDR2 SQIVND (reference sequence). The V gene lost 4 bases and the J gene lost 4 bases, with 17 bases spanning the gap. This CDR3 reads CASSRGALQLNQPQHF. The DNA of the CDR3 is TGTGCCAGTAGTAGAGGGGCCCTCCAACTGAATCAGCCCCAGCATTTT. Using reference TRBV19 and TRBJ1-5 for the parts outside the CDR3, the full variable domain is DGGITQSPKYLFRKEGQNVTLSCEQNLNHDAMYWYRQDPGQGLRLIYYSQIVNDFQKGDIAEGYSVSREKKESFPLTVTSAQKNPTAFYLCASSRGALQLNQPQHFGDGTRLSIL.

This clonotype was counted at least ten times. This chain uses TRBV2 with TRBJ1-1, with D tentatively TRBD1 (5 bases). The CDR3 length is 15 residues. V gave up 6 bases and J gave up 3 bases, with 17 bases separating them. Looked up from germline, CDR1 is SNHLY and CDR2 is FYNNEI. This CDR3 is CASSQTAPADTEAFF. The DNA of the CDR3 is TGTGCCAGCAGCCAGACAGCTCCGGCGGACACTGAAGCTTTCTTT.

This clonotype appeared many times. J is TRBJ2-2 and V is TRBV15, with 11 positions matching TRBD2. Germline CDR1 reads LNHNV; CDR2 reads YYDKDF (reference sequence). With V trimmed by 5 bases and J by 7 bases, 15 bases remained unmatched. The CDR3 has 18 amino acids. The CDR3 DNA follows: TGTGCCACCAGCTTTACGACTAGCGGGACTCCGAGGGGCGGGGAGCTGTTTTTT. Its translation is CATSFTTSGTPRGGELFF.

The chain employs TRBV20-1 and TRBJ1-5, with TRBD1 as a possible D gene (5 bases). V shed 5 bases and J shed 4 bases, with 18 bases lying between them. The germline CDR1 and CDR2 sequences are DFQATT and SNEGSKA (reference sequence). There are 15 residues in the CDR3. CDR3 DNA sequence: TGCAGTGCTTGGGGACGCCAGGGTGGGAATCAGCCCCAGCATTTT. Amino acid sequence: CSAWGRQGGNQPQHF.

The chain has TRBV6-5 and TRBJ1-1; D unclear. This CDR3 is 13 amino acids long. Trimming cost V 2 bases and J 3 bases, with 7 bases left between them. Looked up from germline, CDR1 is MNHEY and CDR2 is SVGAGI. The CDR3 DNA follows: TGTGCCAGCAGTTACAAAGCCGACACTGAAGCTTTCTTT. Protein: CASSYKADTEAFF.

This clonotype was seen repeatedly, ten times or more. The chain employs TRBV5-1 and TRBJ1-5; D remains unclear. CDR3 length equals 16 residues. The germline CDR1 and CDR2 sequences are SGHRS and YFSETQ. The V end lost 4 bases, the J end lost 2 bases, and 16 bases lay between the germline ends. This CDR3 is CASSPGEFRGNQPQHF. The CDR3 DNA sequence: TGCGCCAGCAGCCCCGGGGAGTTTAGGGGCAATCAGCCCCAGCATTTT.

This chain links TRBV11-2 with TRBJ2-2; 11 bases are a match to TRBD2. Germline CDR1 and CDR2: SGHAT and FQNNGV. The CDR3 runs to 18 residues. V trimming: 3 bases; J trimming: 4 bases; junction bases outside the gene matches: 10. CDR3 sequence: CASSFLRTSGRFTGELFF. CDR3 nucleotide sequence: TGTGCCAGCAGCTTCCTCCGGACTAGCGGGCGATTCACCGGGGAGCTGTTTTTT.

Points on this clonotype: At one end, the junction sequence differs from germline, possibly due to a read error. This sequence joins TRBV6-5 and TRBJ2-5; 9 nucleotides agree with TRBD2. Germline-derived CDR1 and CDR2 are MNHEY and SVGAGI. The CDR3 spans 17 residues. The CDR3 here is CASSYGAVSGGQETKYF. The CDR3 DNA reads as TGTGCCAGCAGTTACGGGGCTGTTAGCGGGGGCCAAGAGACCAAGTACTTC.

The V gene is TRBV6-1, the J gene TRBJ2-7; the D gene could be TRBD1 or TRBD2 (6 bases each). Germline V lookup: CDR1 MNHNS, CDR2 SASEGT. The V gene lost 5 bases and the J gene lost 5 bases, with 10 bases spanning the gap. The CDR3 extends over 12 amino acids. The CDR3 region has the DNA TGTGCCAGCAGTAGGGGGGCCGACGAGCAGTACTTC. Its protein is CASSRGADEQYF.

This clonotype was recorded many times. The CDR3 sequence is CAWSLGENQPQHF. The DNA for the CDR3 is TGTGCCTGGAGCCTTGGGGAAAATCAGCCCCAGCATTTT. This chain links TRBV30 with TRBJ1-5; D is unresolved. The CDR3 sequence is 13 residues long. CDR1 and CDR2 from the germline V gene are GTSNPN and SVGIG (reference sequence). V was clipped by 3 bases and J by 4 bases, with 10 bases between them.

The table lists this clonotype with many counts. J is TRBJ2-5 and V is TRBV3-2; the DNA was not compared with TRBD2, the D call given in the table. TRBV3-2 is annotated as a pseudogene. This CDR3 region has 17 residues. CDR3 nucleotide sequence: TGTGCCAGCAGCCAAGATACAATAGCGGCCCGTCAAGAGACCCAGTACTTC. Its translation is CASSQDTIAARQETQYF.

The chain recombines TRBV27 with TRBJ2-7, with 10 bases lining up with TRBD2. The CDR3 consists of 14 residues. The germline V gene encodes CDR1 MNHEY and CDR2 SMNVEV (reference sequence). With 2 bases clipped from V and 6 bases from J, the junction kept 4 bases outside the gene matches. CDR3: CASSLLAGVFEQYF. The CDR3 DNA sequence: TGTGCCAGCAGTTTACTAGCGGGAGTTTTCGAGCAGTACTTC.

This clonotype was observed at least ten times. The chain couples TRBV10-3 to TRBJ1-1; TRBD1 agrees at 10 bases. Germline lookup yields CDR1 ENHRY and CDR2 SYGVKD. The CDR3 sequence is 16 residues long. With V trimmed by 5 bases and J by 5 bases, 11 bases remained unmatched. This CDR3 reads CAISPNRDRGTTEAFF. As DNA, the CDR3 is TGTGCCATCAGTCCCAACCGGGACAGGGGAACGACTGAAGCTTTCTTT.

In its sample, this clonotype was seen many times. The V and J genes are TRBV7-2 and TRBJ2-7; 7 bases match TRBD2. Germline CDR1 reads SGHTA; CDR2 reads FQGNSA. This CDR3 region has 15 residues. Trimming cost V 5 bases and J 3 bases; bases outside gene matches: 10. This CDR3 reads CASSPSGTTRYEQYF. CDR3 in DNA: TGTGCCAGCAGCCCATCCGGGACTACCCGCTACGAGCAGTACTTC.

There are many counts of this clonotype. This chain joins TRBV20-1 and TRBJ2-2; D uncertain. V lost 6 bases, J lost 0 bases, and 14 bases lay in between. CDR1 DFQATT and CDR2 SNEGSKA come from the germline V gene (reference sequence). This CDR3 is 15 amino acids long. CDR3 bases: TGCAGTGCCATAAGCCGGGCCCCGAACACCGGGGAGCTGTTTTTT. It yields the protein CSAISRAPNTGELFF.

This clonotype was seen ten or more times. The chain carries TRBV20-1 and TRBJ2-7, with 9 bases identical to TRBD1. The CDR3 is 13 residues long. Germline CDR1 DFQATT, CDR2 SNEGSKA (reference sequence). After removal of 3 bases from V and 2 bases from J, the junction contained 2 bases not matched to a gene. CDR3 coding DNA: TGCAGTGCTAGGACAGGGGGGGCCTACGAGCAGTACTTC. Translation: CSARTGGAYEQYF.

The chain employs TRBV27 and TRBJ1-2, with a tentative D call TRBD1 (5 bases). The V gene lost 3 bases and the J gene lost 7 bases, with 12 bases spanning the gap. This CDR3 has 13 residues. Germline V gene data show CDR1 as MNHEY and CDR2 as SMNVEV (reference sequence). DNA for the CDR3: TGTGCCAGCAGTTTGGGAGGGGCCCTTGGCTACACCTTC. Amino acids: CASSLGGALGYTF.

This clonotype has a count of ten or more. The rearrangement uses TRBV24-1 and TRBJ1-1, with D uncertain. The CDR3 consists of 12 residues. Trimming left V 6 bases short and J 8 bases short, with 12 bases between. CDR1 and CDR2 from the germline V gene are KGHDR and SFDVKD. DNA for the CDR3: TGTGCCACCAGTCTCTTGAACGGAGAAGCTTTCTTT. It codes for CATSLLNGEAFF.

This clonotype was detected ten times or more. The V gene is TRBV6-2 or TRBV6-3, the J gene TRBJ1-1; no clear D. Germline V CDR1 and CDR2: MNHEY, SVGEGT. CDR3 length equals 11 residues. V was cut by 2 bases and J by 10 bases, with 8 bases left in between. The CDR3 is CASSYGVRAFF. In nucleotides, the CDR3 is TGTGCCAGCAGTTACGGAGTCCGAGCTTTCTTT.

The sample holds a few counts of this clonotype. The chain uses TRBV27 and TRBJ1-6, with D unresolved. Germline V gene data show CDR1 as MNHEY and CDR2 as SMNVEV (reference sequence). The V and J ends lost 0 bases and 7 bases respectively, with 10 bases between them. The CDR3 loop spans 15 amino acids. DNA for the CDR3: TGTGCCAGCAGTTTATCCGGCAGGTTCAATTCACCCCTCCACTTT. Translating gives CASSLSGRFNSPLHF.

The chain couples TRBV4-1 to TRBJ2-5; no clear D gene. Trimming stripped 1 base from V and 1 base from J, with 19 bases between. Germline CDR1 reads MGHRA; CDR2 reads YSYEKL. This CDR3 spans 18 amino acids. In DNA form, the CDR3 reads TGCGCCAGCAGCCAAGCGGTCTCCCCGGTGGGGTCCCAAGAGACCCAGTACTTC. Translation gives CASSQAVSPVGSQETQYF.

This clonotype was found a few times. For the CDR3, the DNA is TGTGCCAGCAGCTTTGCGGGGGGGCCCCTACAAGAGACCCAGTACTTC. It specifies CASSFAGGPLQETQYF. J is TRBJ2-5 and V is TRBV5-5, with 9 bases aligning to TRBD2. Germline CDR1 SGHKS, CDR2 YYEKEE (reference sequence). The CDR3 spans 16 residues. Trimming took 2 bases from V and 2 from J; bases not matched to a gene: 7.

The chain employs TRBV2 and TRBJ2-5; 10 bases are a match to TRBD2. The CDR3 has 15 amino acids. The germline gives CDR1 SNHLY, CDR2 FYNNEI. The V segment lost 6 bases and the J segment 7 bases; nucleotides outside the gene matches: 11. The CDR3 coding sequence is TGTGCCAGCAGGAGGGCTAGCGGGGGCAAGGTGACCCAGTACTTC. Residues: CASRRASGGKVTQYF.

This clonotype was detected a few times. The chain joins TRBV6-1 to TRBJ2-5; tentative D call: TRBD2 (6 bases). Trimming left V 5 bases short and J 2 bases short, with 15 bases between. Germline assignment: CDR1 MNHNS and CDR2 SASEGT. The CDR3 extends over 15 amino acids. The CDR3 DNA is TGTGCCAGCAGTACCCTAGCGTATTCTCAAGAGACCCAGTACTTC. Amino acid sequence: CASSTLAYSQETQYF.

Here the CDR3 DNA reads TGTGCCAGCAGTGAAGAAGTGGGGACAGGTAATTCACCCCTCCACTTT. It specifies CASSEEVGTGNSPLHF. The rearrangement joins TRBV6-1 to TRBJ1-6, with TRBD1 matching 8 bases. Germline V lookup: CDR1 MNHNS, CDR2 SASEGT. V lost 1 base and J lost 6; bases outside the gene matches: 5. This CDR3 has 16 residues.

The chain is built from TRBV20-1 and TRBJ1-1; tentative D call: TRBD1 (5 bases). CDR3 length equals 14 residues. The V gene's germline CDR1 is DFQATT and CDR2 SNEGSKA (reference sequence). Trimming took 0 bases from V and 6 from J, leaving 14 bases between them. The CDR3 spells CSARDYGHSAEAFF. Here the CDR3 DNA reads TGCAGTGCTAGAGATTACGGACACTCCGCTGAAGCTTTCTTT.

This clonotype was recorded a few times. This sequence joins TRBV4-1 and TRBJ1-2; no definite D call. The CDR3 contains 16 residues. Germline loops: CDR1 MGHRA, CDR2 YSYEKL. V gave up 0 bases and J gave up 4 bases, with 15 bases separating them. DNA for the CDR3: TGCGCCAGCAGCCAAGAAAGCTCGGTACTCCTCTATGGCTACACCTTC. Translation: CASSQESSVLLYGYTF.

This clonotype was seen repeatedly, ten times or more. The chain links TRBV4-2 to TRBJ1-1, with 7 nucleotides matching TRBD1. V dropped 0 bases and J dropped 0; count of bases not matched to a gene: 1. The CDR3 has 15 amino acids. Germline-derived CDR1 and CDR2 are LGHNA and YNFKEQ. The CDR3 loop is CASSQEGQMNTEAFF. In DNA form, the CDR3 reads TGTGCCAGCAGCCAAGAGGGACAGATGAACACTGAAGCTTTCTTT.